The 13 T cell receptor beta chains listed next were all sequenced from one sample in a study of OX40 agonist ivuxolimab in advanced cancers. Sequencing was performed with immunoSEQ multiplex PCR; in TCRdb, only in-frame clones are kept and a portion is missing. The repertoire holds 71,000 or so clones, with around 86% as singletons. This specimen consisted of CD4+ or CD8+ T cells sorted from blood, obtained in a trial of the OX40 agonist ivuxolimab. The origin of the receptors is an adult with an advanced solid tumor such as melanoma, head and neck, liver or kidney cancer.

This clone was recorded a few times. This sequence joins TRBV7-2 and TRBJ2-1; 9 nucleotides line up with TRBD2. The V and J ends lost 5 bases and 10 bases, in that order; junction bases with no gene match: 9. The germline CDR1 and CDR2 sequences are SGHTA and FQGNSA. CDR3 length: 14 residues. The CDR3 region has the DNA TGTGCCAGCAGCAAGGCGGGGGGGAGGGCGGAGCAGTTCTTC. Translation: CASSKAGGRAEQFF.

The CDR3 DNA reads as TGTGCCAGCAGCCCCACAGGGATCGGGGAGCTGTTTTTT. The encoded protein is CASSPTGIGELFF. The V and J genes are TRBV9 and TRBJ2-2, with D tentatively TRBD1 (6 bases). V lost 4 bases to trimming and J lost 7 bases, with 11 bases between them. The germline gives CDR1 SGDLS, CDR2 YYNGEE. The CDR3 sequence is 13 residues long.

This rearrangement joins TRBV5-6 to TRBJ1-1; perhaps TRBD1 as D (5 bases). Trimming left V 3 bases short and J 13 bases short, with 16 bases between. The CDR3 has 12 amino acids. Germline V gene data show CDR1 as SGHDT and CDR2 as YYEEEE. CDR3 nucleotide sequence: TGTGCCAGCAGCTCTACAGGATCCTCGGGTTTCTTT. It encodes CASSSTGSSGFF.

The DNA for the CDR3 is TGTGCCAGCAGCCCCGGACAGGGGGCAGATACGCAGTATTTT. Its protein product is CASSPGQGADTQYF. This chain joins TRBV7-3 and TRBJ2-3, with 10 bases lining up with TRBD1. The CDR3 loop spans 14 amino acids. Germline V gives CDR1 SGHTA, CDR2 FQGTGA. After removal of 5 bases from V and 4 bases from J, the junction contained 3 bases not matched to a gene.

This clone has just one count. The chain uses TRBV9 and TRBJ2-1, with D perhaps matching TRBD2 (6 bases). Per germline, CDR1 SGDLS and CDR2 YYNGEE. Trimming took 4 bases from V and 2 from J, leaving 16 bases between them. CDR3 size: 16 residues. This chain's CDR3 is CASSTSGTGAYNEQFF. The CDR3 DNA follows: TGTGCCAGCAGCACATCCGGGACGGGAGCCTACAATGAGCAGTTCTTC.

The V and J genes are TRBV7-2 and TRBJ2-3; a weak D match, TRBD2 (5 bases). The CDR3 runs 13 residues. Germline loops: CDR1 SGHTA, CDR2 FQGNSA. Between the trimmed V and J ends, which lost 0 bases and 4 bases, there was a span of 5 bases. The CDR3 DNA reads TGTGCCAGCAGCTTAGCGCGGGCAGATACGCAGTATTTT. Protein product: CASSLARADTQYF.

The genes are TRBV28 and TRBJ2-1; TRBD2 might be the D (5 bases). The length of the CDR3 is 16 residues. Germline CDR1 MDHEN, CDR2 SYDVKM. V lost 8 bases and J lost 2, with 19 bases in between. CDR3 sequence: CASGAWRRSTYNEQFF. The CDR3 bases are TGTGCCAGCGGCGCCTGGAGGAGGAGCACCTACAATGAGCAGTTCTTC.

V is TRBV4-3 and J is TRBJ2-3, with D unresolved. The V end was cut by 1 base, the J end by 1 base, with 3 bases between. Germline V gene lookup returns CDR1 LGHNA and CDR2 YSLEER. The CDR3 loop spans 13 amino acids. In DNA, the CDR3 is TGCGCCAGCAGCCAAGTTGGCACAGATACGCAGTATTTT. As protein: CASSQVGTDTQYF.

This chain uses TRBV7-9 with TRBJ2-3; TRBD2 matches at 8 bases. Germline CDR1 and CDR2: SEHNR and FQNEAQ (reference sequence). After removal of 4 bases from V and 3 bases from J, the junction contained 6 bases not matched to a gene. CDR3 length equals 15 residues. The CDR3 sequence is CASSSSGRTTDTQYF. For the CDR3, the DNA is TGTGCCAGCAGCTCGAGCGGGAGAACGACAGATACGCAGTATTTT.

The chain has TRBV18 and TRBJ2-2, with D tentatively TRBD1 (5 bases). Germline CDR1 reads KGHSH; CDR2 reads LQKENI. V lost 6 bases and J lost 1, with 9 bases in between. The CDR3 contains 14 residues. The CDR3 loop reads CASSQQENTGELFF. The CDR3 DNA is TGTGCCAGCTCGCAACAGGAGAACACCGGGGAGCTGTTTTTT.

This sequence joins TRBV4-1 and TRBJ1-1; D gene unclear. CDR1 and CDR2 from the germline V gene are MGHRA and YSYEKL. The CDR3 is made up of 17 amino acids. V lost 1 base and J lost 5, with 20 bases in between. The CDR3 region is CASSQGGSRTLGTEAFF. In DNA form, the CDR3 reads TGCGCCAGCAGCCAAGGGGGATCTAGGACCTTAGGGACTGAAGCTTTCTTT.

The chain uses TRBV10-2 and TRBJ2-2; D is uncertain. V lost 9 bases and J lost 0, with 17 bases in between. The CDR3 totals 16 residues. Germline V lookup: CDR1 WSHSY, CDR2 SAAADI. CDR3 sequence reads: CASLVERPPNTGELFF. The CDR3 coding sequence is TGCGCCAGTCTCGTGGAGAGACCGCCGAACACCGGGGAGCTGTTTTTT.

This clone was observed a few times. The chain joins TRBV4-2 to TRBJ1-2; TRBD1 might be the D (5 bases). Germline CDR1 reads LGHNA; CDR2 reads YNFKEQ. Trimming removed 3 bases from V and 0 bases from J, with 5 bases in between. The CDR3 runs to 13 residues. The CDR3 reads CASSQTANYGYTF. The CDR3 coding sequence is TGTGCCAGCAGCCAGACAGCTAACTATGGCTACACCTTC.